Below, one TCR beta chain is given with its context. There are 19 residues in the CDR3. The J segment lost 0 bases and the V segment lost 6 bases, leaving 13 bases of the junction unmatched. Germline CDR1 MNHEY, CDR2 SVGEGT. Sequenced by immunoSEQ multiplex PCR; TCRdb stores in-frame clones only, minus some. The data show more than 35,000 clones, approximately 86% seen once. These data originate in a study of blood T cell repertoires in COVID-19. The receptor was derived from a man in his 70s with acute or convalescent COVID-19. The material sequenced was peripheral blood. The chain is built from TRBV6-2 or TRBV6-3 and TRBJ2-6; TRBD1 matches at 8 bases. The CDR3 DNA sequence: TGTGCCAGCAGCCGCGGGACAGGAAGCCCCATCTCTGGGGCCAACGTCCTGACTTTC. Its translation: CASSRGTGSPISGANVLTF.